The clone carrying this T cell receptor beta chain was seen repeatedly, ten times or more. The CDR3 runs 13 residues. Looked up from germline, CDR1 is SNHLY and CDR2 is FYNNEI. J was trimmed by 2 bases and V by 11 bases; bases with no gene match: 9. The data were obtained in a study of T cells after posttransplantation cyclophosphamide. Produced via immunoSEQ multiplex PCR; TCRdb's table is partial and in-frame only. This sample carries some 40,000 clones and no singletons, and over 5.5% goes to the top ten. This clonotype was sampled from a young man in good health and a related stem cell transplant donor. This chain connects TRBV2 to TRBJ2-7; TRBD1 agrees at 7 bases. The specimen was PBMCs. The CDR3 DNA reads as TGTGCCGGATCCGGGACAGCGCCCTACGAGCAGTACTTC. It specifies CAGSGTAPYEQYF.